These T cell receptor beta chains were read from a single sample in a study of T cells in localized non-small cell lung cancer. Assay used: immunoSEQ multiplex PCR; TCRdb lists only in-frame clones, some missing. The table lists over 30,000 clones, around 90% of them singletons. The sequencing used peripheral blood, collected before any cancer treatment. The origin of the receptors is a woman aged 35 to 70 with stage I lung adenocarcinoma. Both conserved end residues are part of each CDR3. Fields, in order: V gene, D gene, clone size, J gene, CDR3 protein, CDR3 DNA. The D gene is left open where the match is weak. Clone size is stated in some rows and not others, as once, few, many or a class when expanded.

V: TRBV19
D: -
size: -
J: TRBJ2-2
CDR3: CASKGTTNTGELFF
DNA: TGTGCCAGTAAAGGGACAACGAACACCGGGGAGCTGTTTTTT

V: TRBV7-9
D: -
size: -
J: TRBJ1-1
CDR3: CASSLDLDNTEAFF
DNA: TGTGCCAGCAGCTTAGATCTGGATAACACTGAAGCTTTCTTT

V: TRBV11-2
D: -
size: -
J: TRBJ2-1
CDR3: CASRTGGFNEQFF
DNA: TGTGCCAGCAGGACGGGGGGCTTCAATGAGCAGTTCTTC

V: TRBV30
D: -
size: -
J: TRBJ1-2
CDR3: CASGWVEDYGYTF
DNA: TGTGCCTCCGGGTGGGTGGAGGACTATGGCTACACCTTC

V: TRBV6-5
D: -
size: -
J: TRBJ1-3
CDR3: CASRGSGNTIYF
DNA: TGTGCCAGCAGAGGCTCTGGAAACACCATATATTTT

V: TRBV18
D: TRBD2
size: -
J: TRBJ2-7
CDR3: CASSPLETSGSPTYEQYF
DNA: TGTGCCAGCTCACCTTTAGAAACTAGCGGATCCCCCACCTACGAGCAGTACTTC

V: TRBV6-6
D: -
size: -
J: TRBJ2-2
CDR3: CASSYGEAGELFF
DNA: TGTGCCAGCAGTTACGGGGAGGCCGGGGAGCTGTTTTTT

V: TRBV6-5
D: TRBD2
size: -
J: TRBJ2-3
CDR3: CATRLAGRGDTQYF
DNA: TGTGCCACTCGACTAGCGGGGAGGGGGGATACGCAGTATTTT

V: TRBV6-4
D: -
size: -
J: TRBJ2-3
CDR3: CAPSGADTQYF
DNA: TGTGCCCCTTCTGGCGCAGATACGCAGTATTTT

V: TRBV2
D: -
size: -
J: TRBJ2-5
CDR3: CASSVRRETQYF
DNA: TGTGCCAGCAGTGTAAGGAGGGAGACCCAGTACTTC

V: TRBV19
D: -
size: -
J: TRBJ2-1
CDR3: CASSFQGFPYNEQFF
DNA: TGTGCCAGTAGTTTCCAGGGTTTTCCTTACAATGAGCAGTTCTTC

V: TRBV7-9
D: -
size: -
J: TRBJ2-2
CDR3: CASSLSSGELFF
DNA: TGTGCCAGCAGCTTATCTTCGGGGGAGCTGTTTTTT

V: TRBV28
D: TRBD1
size: -
J: TRBJ1-2
CDR3: CASSHPMGQANYGYTF
DNA: TGTGCCAGCAGTCATCCGATGGGACAGGCGAACTATGGCTACACCTTC

V: TRBV9
D: TRBD1
size: -
J: TRBJ2-5
CDR3: CASSPRTGGGGETQYF
DNA: TGTGCCAGCAGCCCGAGGACAGGGGGCGGAGGGGAGACCCAGTACTTC

V: TRBV6-1
D: TRBD2
size: -
J: TRBJ2-7
CDR3: CASSKGTSGMTYEQYF
DNA: TGTGCCAGCAGTAAAGGGACTAGCGGGATGACCTACGAGCAGTACTTC

V: TRBV23-1
D: -
size: -
J: TRBJ2-1
CDR3: CASTTLGFYNEQFF
DNA: TGCGCCAGCACCACGCTGGGGTTTTACAATGAGCAGTTCTTC

V: TRBV19
D: -
size: -
J: TRBJ2-6
CDR3: CASSIRRGAGANVLTF
DNA: TGTGCCAGTAGCATACGTCGAGGGGCTGGGGCCAACGTCCTGACTTTC

V: TRBV19
D: -
size: once
J: TRBJ2-3
CDR3: CASSMRMDLDTQYF
DNA: TGTGCCAGTAGTATGAGGATGGATTTGGATACGCAGTATTTT

V: TRBV5-1
D: TRBD1
size: -
J: TRBJ2-7
CDR3: CASATGAPYEQYF
DNA: TGCGCCAGCGCAACAGGGGCCCCCTACGAGCAGTACTTC

V: TRBV30
D: TRBD2
size: -
J: TRBJ2-1
CDR3: CAWSGEASGSAPYNEQFF
DNA: TGTGCCTGGAGTGGAGAGGCTAGCGGGTCGGCCCCCTACAATGAGCAGTTCTTC

V: TRBV29-1
D: TRBD1
size: -
J: TRBJ2-3
CDR3: CSVDSRTGVLDTQYF
DNA: TGCAGCGTTGATTCACGGACAGGGGTACTGGATACGCAGTATTTT

V: TRBV29-1
D: -
size: once
J: TRBJ1-2
CDR3: CSVEDLGFGYTF
DNA: TGCAGCGTTGAAGATTTGGGTTTTGGCTACACCTTC

V: TRBV28
D: TRBD2
size: -
J: TRBJ2-7
CDR3: CASTPGLAGDEQYF
DNA: TGTGCCAGCACCCCCGGACTAGCGGGAGACGAGCAGTACTTC

V: TRBV29-1
D: TRBD2
size: -
J: TRBJ2-1
CDR3: CSVDPGLADNEQFF
DNA: TGCAGCGTAGATCCGGGACTAGCGGACAATGAGCAGTTCTTC

V: TRBV5-1
D: TRBD2
size: -
J: TRBJ2-1
CDR3: CASSLAGGQNEQFF
DNA: TGCGCCAGCAGCTTGGCGGGAGGGCAAAATGAGCAGTTCTTC

V: TRBV7-2
D: TRBD1
size: -
J: TRBJ1-5
CDR3: CASSPGTAFNQPQHF
DNA: TGTGCCAGCAGCCCGGGGACAGCGTTCAATCAGCCCCAGCATTTT

V: TRBV7-9
D: -
size: -
J: TRBJ1-4
CDR3: CASSLGSTTNEKLFF
DNA: TGTGCCAGCAGCTTGGGAAGCACAACTAATGAAAAACTGTTTTTT

V: TRBV18
D: TRBD2
size: -
J: TRBJ2-1
CDR3: CASSRTSGRVNEQFF
DNA: TGTGCCAGCTCACGAACTAGCGGGAGGGTGAATGAGCAGTTCTTC

V: TRBV13
D: -
size: -
J: TRBJ2-7
CDR3: CASSPSGTYEQYF
DNA: TGTGCCAGCAGCCCAAGCGGAACCTACGAGCAGTACTTC

V: TRBV21-1
D: -
size: -
J: TRBJ2-5
CDR3: CASSPLAGGEETQYF
DNA: TGTGCCAGCAGCCCGCTAGCGGGAGGGGAAGAGACCCAGTACTTC

V: TRBV18
D: -
size: once
J: TRBJ2-5
CDR3: CASSPPAVQETQYF
DNA: TGTGCCAGCTCACCACCCGCAGTCCAAGAGACCCAGTACTTC

V: TRBV7-9
D: TRBD2
size: -
J: TRBJ2-5
CDR3: CASSTPGLALETQYF
DNA: TGTGCCAGCAGCACCCCGGGACTAGCCCTGGAGACCCAGTACTTC

V: TRBV5-6
D: TRBD1
size: few
J: TRBJ2-7
CDR3: CASSLAGTGRDEQYF
DNA: TGTGCCAGCAGCTTGGCCGGGACAGGGCGAGACGAGCAGTACTTC

V: TRBV27
D: -
size: -
J: TRBJ2-2
CDR3: CASSFQGNTGELFF
DNA: TGTGCCAGCAGTTTTCAGGGTAACACCGGGGAGCTGTTTTTT

V: TRBV5-1
D: TRBD1
size: -
J: TRBJ2-1
CDR3: CASSPRDRGSDEQFF
DNA: TGCGCCAGCAGCCCGCGGGACAGGGGTTCCGATGAGCAGTTCTTC

V: TRBV29-1
D: -
size: -
J: TRBJ1-2
CDR3: CSVVWEWEGNYGYTF
DNA: TGCAGCGTTGTCTGGGAATGGGAGGGGAACTATGGCTACACCTTC

V: TRBV7-2
D: -
size: -
J: TRBJ2-7
CDR3: CASSYRSDPLLGEQYF
DNA: TGTGCCAGCAGCTACCGGAGCGATCCTCTTTTGGGGGAGCAGTACTTC

V: TRBV11-2
D: -
size: -
J: TRBJ2-7
CDR3: CASSPFQGTYEQYF
DNA: TGTGCCAGCAGCCCATTCCAGGGAACCTACGAGCAGTACTTC

V: TRBV2
D: -
size: -
J: TRBJ2-7
CDR3: CAGGRDTSYEQYF
DNA: TGTGCCGGCGGTCGGGACACCTCCTACGAGCAGTACTTC

V: TRBV6-5
D: -
size: -
J: TRBJ1-1
CDR3: CASSPGGSWNTEAFF
DNA: TGTGCCAGCAGTCCCGGGGGCAGTTGGAACACTGAAGCTTTCTTT

V: TRBV5-5
D: -
size: -
J: TRBJ1-2
CDR3: CASSLAGQGRRYTF
DNA: TGTGCCAGCAGCTTGGCCGGCCAGGGCCGGCGCTACACCTTC

V: TRBV10-3
D: -
size: -
J: TRBJ1-1
CDR3: CAISESTAHREPGRAFF
DNA: TGTGCCATCAGTGAGTCGACAGCCCACAGGGAACCCGGGAGAGCTTTCTTT

V: TRBV7-9
D: -
size: -
J: TRBJ2-1
CDR3: CASSLEGLDNEQFF
DNA: TGTGCCAGCAGCTTAGAAGGGTTAGACAATGAGCAGTTCTTC

V: TRBV6-5
D: -
size: -
J: TRBJ2-2
CDR3: CASSYLIGELFF
DNA: TGTGCCAGCAGTTATCTAATAGGGGAGCTGTTTTTT